Listed below are T cell receptor beta chains from one sample, sequenced in a study of T cells after yellow fever vaccination. TCRdb re-called the 5' RACE reads with MiXCR, one entry per CDR3 protein. Found here are 90,000 to 150,000 distinct CDR3 sequences, about 7.8% of them singletons; the top ten hold approximately 2.7%. The material sequenced was CD4+ T cells sorted from PBMCs, taken about 41 days after the first yellow fever vaccination. The receptors shown here come from a man younger than 30 who received the YFV17D yellow fever vaccine. The CDR3 runs from the conserved cysteine through the conserved F or W. The D gene is left open where the match is weak. Sizes are listed as once, few or many counts, or a class when the clone is expanded.

>TRBJ2-4|TRBD1|TRBV7-9|many
TGTGCCAGCAGCTCGCCGGACAGGGGGAACATTCAGTACTTC
CASSSPDRGNIQYF
>TRBJ1-6|NA|TRBV11-2|many
TGTGCCAGCAGCTTAGGTTCGGCAGGGGTCCTCGATTCACCCCTCCACTTT
CASSLGSAGVLDSPLHF
>TRBJ2-2|TRBD2|TRBV4-2|many
TGTGCCAGCAGCCGCCAATCAGGACTAGCGGGACACACCGGGGAGCTGTTTTTT
CASSRQSGLAGHTGELFF
>TRBJ2-2|TRBD1|TRBV7-8|many
TGTGCCAGCAGCCGGGACAGGGCCGGGGAGCTGTTTTTT
CASSRDRAGELFF
>TRBJ2-2|NA|TRBV4-2|many
TGTGCCAGCAGCCAAGATTGGACCGGGGAGCTGTTTTTT
CASSQDWTGELFF
>TRBJ1-2|TRBD1|TRBV20-1|many
TGCAGTGCTAGCCCCGGACAGGCTAATAACTATGGCTACACCTTC
CSASPGQANNYGYTF
>TRBJ2-2|TRBD2|TRBV6-5|many
TGTGCCAGCAGTTACTCAGTCCGCGTAGCGGGGGGGCCGACCGGGGAGCTGTTTTTT
CASSYSVRVAGGPTGELFF
>TRBJ2-3|NA|TRBV6-5|many
TGTGCCAGCAGTTACCATCGGCCTCCGGGCCACTTGGCAGATACGCAGTATTTT
CASSYHRPPGHLADTQYF
>TRBJ1-2|NA|TRBV28|many
TGTGCCAGCAGTTTAGCCATGGACAGTTCCTCCTATGGCTACACCTTC
CASSLAMDSSSYGYTF
>TRBJ2-5|TRBD2|TRBV10-3|few
TGTGCCATTAGTCCAGAATGGGGCGGGGGGCCCCAAGAGACCCAGTACTTC
CAISPEWGGGPQETQYF
>TRBJ1-6|NA|TRBV5-1|many
TGCGCCAGCAGCTTGGTGGGGAGCTCCTATAATTCACCCCTCCACTTT
CASSLVGSSYNSPLHF
>TRBJ2-2|NA|TRBV20-1|many
TGCAGTGTCGGGACCGCGAACACCGGGGAGCTGTTTTTT
CSVGTANTGELFF
>TRBJ1-3|NA|TRBV16|many
TGTGCCAGCAGCCAATCCAGGCCCTCTGGAAACACCATATATTTT
CASSQSRPSGNTIYF
>TRBJ2-7|TRBD1|TRBV2|many
TGTGCCAGCAGTGAAGCCCAGGGGGCAGAGTACTTC
CASSEAQGAEYF
>TRBJ2-1|NA|TRBV11-1|few
TGTGCCAGCAGCTTAGCGCTGCGGGGATATCTCTCCTACAATGAGCAGTTCTTC
CASSLALRGYLSYNEQFF
>TRBJ2-1|NA|TRBV6-1|many
TGTGCCAGCAGGAGGGTGACCGTTGACAATGAGCAGTTCTTC
CASRRVTVDNEQFF
>TRBJ1-1|NA|TRBV5-6|many
TGTGCCAGCAGCTTACCAGGGAGGAACACTGAAGCTTTCTTT
CASSLPGRNTEAFF
>TRBJ2-3|NA|TRBV28|many
TGTGCCAGCAGCCCCGCGTCCCGGCCAGATACGCAGTATTTT
CASSPASRPDTQYF
>TRBJ2-5|TRBD1|TRBV5-6|many
TGTGCCAGCAGCATACCGGGACAGGGTCAAGAGACCCAGTACTTC
CASSIPGQGQETQYF
>TRBJ1-1|NA|TRBV12-3/TRBV12-4|few
TGTGCCAGCAGCCGAGCGGGGAACACTGAAGCTTTCTTT
CASSRAGNTEAFF
>TRBJ2-5|NA|TRBV5-1|few
TGCGCCAGCAGCTTCTGGGCGAGGGGCGAGACCCAGTACTTC
CASSFWARGETQYF
>TRBJ1-1|NA|TRBV10-3|many
TGTGCCATGAGCCCGGGTAGTAACACTGAAGCTTTCTTT
CAMSPGSNTEAFF
>TRBJ2-2|TRBD2|TRBV3-1|many
TGTGCCAGCAGCCAAGTCCTAGCGGGGGCCCCGAACACCGGGGAGCTGTTTTTT
CASSQVLAGAPNTGELFF
>TRBJ2-5|NA|TRBV12-3/TRBV12-4|many
TGTGCCAGCAGTTTTCGGGACCAAGAGACCCAGTACTTC
CASSFRDQETQYF
>TRBJ1-5|NA|TRBV28|many
TGTGCCAGCAGTCTCACGACCTCCTCGCCCCAGCATTTT
CASSLTTSSPQHF
>TRBJ2-1|NA|TRBV11-3|many
TGTGCCAGCAGCTCGGGGGGCGGCCCTTACAATGAGCAGTTCTTC
CASSSGGGPYNEQFF
>TRBJ2-5|NA|TRBV5-1|few
TGCGCCAGCAGCCCGGCGGCTAGCCCAGGCCCCCAGTACTTC
CASSPAASPGPQYF